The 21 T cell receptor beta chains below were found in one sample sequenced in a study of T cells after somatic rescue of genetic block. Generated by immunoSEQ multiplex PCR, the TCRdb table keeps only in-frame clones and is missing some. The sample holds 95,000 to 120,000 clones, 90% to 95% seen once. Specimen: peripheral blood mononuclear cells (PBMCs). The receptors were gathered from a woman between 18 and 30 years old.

The CDR3 DNA is TGTGCCATCAGCTCGGGGCGAGGAGGGTTGGGGAACACTGAAGCTTTCTTT. This gives the protein CAISSGRGGLGNTEAFF. The rearrangement joins TRBV10-3 to TRBJ1-1; TRBD1 is a possible D gene (5 bases). The CDR3 contains 17 residues. Germline CDR1 reads ENHRY; CDR2 reads SYGVKD. Trimming cost V 6 bases and J 1 base, with 21 bases left between them.

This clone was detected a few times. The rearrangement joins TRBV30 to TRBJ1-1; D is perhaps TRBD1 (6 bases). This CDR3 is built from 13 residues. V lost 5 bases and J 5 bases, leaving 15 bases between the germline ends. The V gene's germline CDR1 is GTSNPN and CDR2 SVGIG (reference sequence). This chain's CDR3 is CAWGAHQGTEAFF. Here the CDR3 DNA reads TGTGCCTGGGGGGCCCACCAGGGGACTGAAGCTTTCTTT.

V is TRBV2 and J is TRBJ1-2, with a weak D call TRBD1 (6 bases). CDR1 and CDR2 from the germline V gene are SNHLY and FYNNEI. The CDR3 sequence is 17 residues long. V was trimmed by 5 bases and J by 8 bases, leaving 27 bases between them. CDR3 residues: CASSLMEGGGAGGGYTF. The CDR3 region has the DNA TGTGCCAGCAGTTTGATGGAGGGGGGGGGCGCTGGTGGCGGCTACACCTTC.

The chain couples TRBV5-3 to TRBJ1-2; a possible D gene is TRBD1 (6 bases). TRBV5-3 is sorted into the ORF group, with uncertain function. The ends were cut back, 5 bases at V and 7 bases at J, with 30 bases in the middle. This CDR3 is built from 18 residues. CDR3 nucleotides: TGTGCCAGAAGTCATTCATCCCCCCGACAGGATCCTTTGCTTGGCTACACCTTC. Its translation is CARSHSSPRQDPLLGYTF.

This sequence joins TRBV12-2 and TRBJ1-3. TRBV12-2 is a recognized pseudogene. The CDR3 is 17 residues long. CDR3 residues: CASRLEIGPQPGNTIYF. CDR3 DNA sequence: TGTGCAAGTCGCTTAGAGATCGGGCCTCAACCTGGAAACACCATATATTTT.

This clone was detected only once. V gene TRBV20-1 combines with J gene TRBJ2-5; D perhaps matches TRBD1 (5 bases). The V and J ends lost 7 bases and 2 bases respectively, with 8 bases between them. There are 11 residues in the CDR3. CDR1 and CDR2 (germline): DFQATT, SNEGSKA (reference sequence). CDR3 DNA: TGCAGTGTGACAGTTCAAGAGACCCAGTACTTC. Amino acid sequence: CSVTVQETQYF.

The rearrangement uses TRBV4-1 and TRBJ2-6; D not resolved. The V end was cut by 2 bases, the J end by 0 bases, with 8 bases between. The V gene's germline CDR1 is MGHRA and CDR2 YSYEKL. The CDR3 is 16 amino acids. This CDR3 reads CASSQSDGSGANVLTF. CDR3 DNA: TGCGCCAGCAGCCAATCGGACGGCTCTGGGGCCAACGTCCTGACTTTC.

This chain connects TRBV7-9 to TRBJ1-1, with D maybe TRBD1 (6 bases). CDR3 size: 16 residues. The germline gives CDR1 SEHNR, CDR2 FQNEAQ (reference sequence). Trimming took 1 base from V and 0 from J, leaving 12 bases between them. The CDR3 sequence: CASSLGGRGLNTEAFF. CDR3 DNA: TGTGCCAGCAGCTTAGGAGGCAGGGGCCTGAACACTGAAGCTTTCTTT.

CDR3 bases: TGTGCCTGGCTCAAACGGGGGGCCTACGAGCAGTACTTC. Residues: CAWLKRGAYEQYF. The V gene is TRBV30, the J gene TRBJ2-7, with 7 bases aligning to TRBD2. The J segment lost 2 bases and the V segment lost 5 bases, leaving 6 bases of the junction unmatched. The germline gives CDR1 GTSNPN, CDR2 SVGIG (reference sequence). The CDR3 runs to 13 residues.

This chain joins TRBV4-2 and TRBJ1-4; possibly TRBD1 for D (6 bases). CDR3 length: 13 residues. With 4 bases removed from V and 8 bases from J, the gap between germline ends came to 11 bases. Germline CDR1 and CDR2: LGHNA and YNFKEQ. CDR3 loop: CASSRGQDEKLFF. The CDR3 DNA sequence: TGTGCCAGCAGCCGGGGGCAGGACGAAAAACTGTTTTTT.

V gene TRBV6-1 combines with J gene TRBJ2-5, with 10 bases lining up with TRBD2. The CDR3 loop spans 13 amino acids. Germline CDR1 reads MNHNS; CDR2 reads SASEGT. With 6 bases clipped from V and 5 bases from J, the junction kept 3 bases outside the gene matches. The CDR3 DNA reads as TGTGCCAGCAGGGATAGCGGGGGGGAGACCCAGTACTTC. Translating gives CASRDSGGETQYF.

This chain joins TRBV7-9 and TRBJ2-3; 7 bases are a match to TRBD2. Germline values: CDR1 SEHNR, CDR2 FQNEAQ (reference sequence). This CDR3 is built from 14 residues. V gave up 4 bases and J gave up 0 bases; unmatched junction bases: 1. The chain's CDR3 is CASSWGLSTDTQYF. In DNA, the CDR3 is TGTGCCAGCAGCTGGGGACTAAGCACAGATACGCAGTATTTT. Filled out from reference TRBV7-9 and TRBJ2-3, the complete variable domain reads DTGVSQNPRHKITKRGQNVTFRCDPISEHNRLYWYRQTLGQGPEFLTYFQNEAQLEKSRLLSDRFSAERPKGSFSTLEIQRTEQGDSAMYLCASSWGLSTDTQYFGPGTRLTVL.

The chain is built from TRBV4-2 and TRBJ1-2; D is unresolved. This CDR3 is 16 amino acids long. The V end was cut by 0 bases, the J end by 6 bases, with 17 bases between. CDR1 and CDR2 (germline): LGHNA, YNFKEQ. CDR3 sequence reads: CASSQDGRQLRDGYTF. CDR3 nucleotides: TGTGCCAGCAGCCAAGACGGACGACAACTAAGAGATGGCTACACCTTC.

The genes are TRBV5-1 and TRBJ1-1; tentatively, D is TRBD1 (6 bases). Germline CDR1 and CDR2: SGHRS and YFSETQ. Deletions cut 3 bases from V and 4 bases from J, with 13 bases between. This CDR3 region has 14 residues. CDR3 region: CASSSQGDSTEAFF. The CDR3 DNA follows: TGCGCCAGCAGCTCACAGGGAGATTCCACTGAAGCTTTCTTT.

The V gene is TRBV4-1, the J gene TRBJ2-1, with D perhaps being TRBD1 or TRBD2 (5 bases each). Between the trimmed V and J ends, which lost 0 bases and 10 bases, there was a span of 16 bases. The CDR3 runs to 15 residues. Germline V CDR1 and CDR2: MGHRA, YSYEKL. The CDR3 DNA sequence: TGCGCCAGCAGCCAAGAAGGGCTTCTGGGGGACGAGCAGTTCTTC. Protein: CASSQEGLLGDEQFF.

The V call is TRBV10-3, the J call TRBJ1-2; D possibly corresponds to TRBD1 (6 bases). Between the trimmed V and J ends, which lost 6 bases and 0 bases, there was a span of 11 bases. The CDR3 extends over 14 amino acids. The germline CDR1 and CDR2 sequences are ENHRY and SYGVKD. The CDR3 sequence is CAIRWTDTNYGYTF. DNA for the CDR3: TGTGCCATCAGGTGGACAGATACTAACTATGGCTACACCTTC.

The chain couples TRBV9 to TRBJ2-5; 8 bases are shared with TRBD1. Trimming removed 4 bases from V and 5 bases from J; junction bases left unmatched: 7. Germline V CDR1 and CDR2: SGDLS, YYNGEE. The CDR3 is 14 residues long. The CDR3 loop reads CASSPHTGGETQYF. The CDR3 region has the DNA TGTGCCAGCAGCCCCCACACAGGGGGGGAGACCCAGTACTTC.

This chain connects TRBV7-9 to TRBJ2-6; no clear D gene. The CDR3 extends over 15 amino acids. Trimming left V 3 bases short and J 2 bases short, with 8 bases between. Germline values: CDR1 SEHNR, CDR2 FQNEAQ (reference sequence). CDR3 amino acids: CASSFYGTGANVLTF. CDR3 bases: TGTGCCAGCAGCTTTTATGGGACTGGGGCCAACGTCCTGACTTTC.

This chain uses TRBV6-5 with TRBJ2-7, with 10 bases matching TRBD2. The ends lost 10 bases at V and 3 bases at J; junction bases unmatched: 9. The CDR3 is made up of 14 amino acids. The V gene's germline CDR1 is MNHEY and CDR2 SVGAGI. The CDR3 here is CATAPLAGGYEQYF. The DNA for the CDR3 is TGTGCCACCGCTCCCTTAGCGGGGGGCTACGAGCAGTACTTC.

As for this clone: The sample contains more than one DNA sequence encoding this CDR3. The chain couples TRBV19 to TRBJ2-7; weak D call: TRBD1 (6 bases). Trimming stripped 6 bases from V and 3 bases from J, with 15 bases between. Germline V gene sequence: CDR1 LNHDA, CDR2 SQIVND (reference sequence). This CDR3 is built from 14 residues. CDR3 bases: TGTGCCAGTAGCCCGACCGGGACAAACTACGAGCAGTACTTC. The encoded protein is CASSPTGTNYEQYF. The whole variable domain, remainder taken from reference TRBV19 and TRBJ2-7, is DGGITQSPKYLFRKEGQNVTLSCEQNLNHDAMYWYRQDPGQGLRLIYYSQIVNDFQKGDIAEGYSVSREKKESFPLTVTSAQKNPTAFYLCASSPTGTNYEQYFGPGTRLTVT.

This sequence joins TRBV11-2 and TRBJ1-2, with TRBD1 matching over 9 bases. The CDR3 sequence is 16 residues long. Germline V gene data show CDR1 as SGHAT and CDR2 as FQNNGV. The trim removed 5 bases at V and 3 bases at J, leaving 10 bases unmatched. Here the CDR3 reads CASSPHGTGLYYGYTF. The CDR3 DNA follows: TGTGCCAGCAGCCCCCATGGGACAGGGCTATACTATGGCTACACCTTC.